One sample yielded the 8 T cell receptor beta chains listed below, sequenced in a study of cytomegalovirus exposure and HLA in healthy donors (TCRdb year 2017). The library was generated by the immunoSEQ multiplex PCR assay. TCRdb took over this immuneACCESS table, retaining in-frame rearrangements with V and J assigned. Such tables are incomplete; in checked studies, under half of the missing clones stem from an unresolved V gene, and the remainder is unexplained. The table for this sample lists 110,000 to 150,000 clones; roughly 89% of them were counted only once. Over 8.5% of the sample goes to the ten largest clones. The sequencing input was PBMCs. The origin of the receptors is a woman between 18 and 30 years old in good health and CMV-seropositive.

The chain recombines TRBV18 with TRBJ2-2; weak D call: TRBD2 (6 bases). This CDR3 has 16 residues. Germline CDR1 is KGHSH and CDR2 is LQKENI. Trimming pared 4 bases from V and 6 bases from J, leaving 18 bases between. The CDR3 DNA reads as TGTGCCAGCTCACAGGGCAGCGGGTCTATGGCCGGGGAGCTGTTTTTT. This sequence encodes CASSQGSGSMAGELFF.

The rearrangement links TRBV7-2 to TRBJ2-1, with 8 bases matching TRBD2. Germline assignment: CDR1 SGHTA and CDR2 FQGNSA. This CDR3 is 15 amino acids long. The trim removed 4 bases at V and 3 bases at J, leaving 5 bases unmatched. The CDR3, as DNA: TGTGCCAGCAGCTCCACGGGACTAGTCTACAATGAGCAGTTCTTC. Protein: CASSSTGLVYNEQFF. Filled out from reference TRBV7-2 and TRBJ2-1, the complete variable domain reads GAGVSQSPSNKVTEKGKDVELRCDPISGHTALYWYRQSLGQGLEFLIYFQGNSAPDKSGLPSDRFSAERTGGSVSTLTIQRTQQEDSAVYLCASSSTGLVYNEQFFGPGTRLTVL.

The chain uses TRBV7-2 and TRBJ1-2, with no clear D. Germline V gene lookup returns CDR1 SGHTA and CDR2 FQGNSA. The CDR3 sequence is 14 residues long. The germline V and J ends were trimmed by 1 base and 8 bases, with 14 bases remaining between them. For the CDR3, the DNA is TGTGCCAGCAGCTTAGAAGATAGAGCGTGGGGCTACACCTTC. As protein: CASSLEDRAWGYTF.

The sample holds one count of this clone. The V and J genes are TRBV25-1 and TRBJ2-7, with 7 bases identical to TRBD1. The CDR3 loop spans 15 amino acids. CDR1 is MGHDK and CDR2 is SYGVNS in the germline V gene. Trimming removed 8 bases from V and 4 bases from J; junction bases left unmatched: 14. CDR3 amino acids: CASASPTGTVYEQYF. The CDR3 region has the DNA TGTGCCAGCGCCTCTCCGACCGGGACAGTATACGAGCAGTACTTC.

The V call is TRBV7-9, the J call TRBJ1-5; D gene unclear. The CDR3 sequence is 13 residues long. Germline assignment: CDR1 SEHNR and CDR2 FQNEAQ (reference sequence). Trimming pared 1 base from V and 5 bases from J, leaving 6 bases between. In DNA form, the CDR3 reads TGTGCCAGCAGCTTAGGTCTCGATCAGCCCCAGCATTTT. It encodes CASSLGLDQPQHF.

The chain combines TRBV30 with TRBJ1-4, with 9 bases aligning to TRBD1. Trimming took 0 bases from V and 1 from J; bases not matched to a gene: 6. CDR3 length: 17 residues. Germline V gene sequence: CDR1 GTSNPN, CDR2 SVGIG (reference sequence). The CDR3 DNA reads as TGTGCCTGGAGTGTAAGAGGACAGGGGATAACTAATGAAAAACTGTTTTTT. This sequence encodes CAWSVRGQGITNEKLFF.

This clone appeared once. The chain combines TRBV9 with TRBJ2-3; TRBD2 matches 10 bases. This CDR3 is 16 amino acids long. The V segment lost 4 bases and the J segment 5 bases; nucleotides outside the gene matches: 10. The germline V gene has CDR1 SGDLS and CDR2 YYNGEE. CDR3 DNA sequence: TGTGCCAGCAGCATTGGGACTAGCGCACGTCAAGATACGCAGTATTTT. It translates to CASSIGTSARQDTQYF.

This clone has more than one count but fewer than ten. The chain carries TRBV10-2 and TRBJ2-7; no clear D gene. Germline loops: CDR1 WSHSY, CDR2 SAAADI. Trimming left V 3 bases short and J 3 bases short, with 18 bases between. The CDR3 covers 16 residues. The CDR3 region has the DNA TGCGCCAGCAGTGAACCGGTCCGCGGAACTCGCTACGAGCAGTACTTC. Its translation is CASSEPVRGTRYEQYF.